The 18 T cell receptor beta chains reported below all come from one sample, sequenced in a study of identifying expanded T cells in peripheral blood. Repertoires were generated with immunoSEQ multiplex PCR, while TCRdb's copy carries only in-frame clones and drops some. This sample has 100,000 to 150,000 clones; less than 90% occur once, and the top ten carry 7.5% to 8.5%. The specimen sequenced was blood. These receptors all stem from a person aged 18 to 75 in good health.

This clone has just a few counts. J is TRBJ1-1 and V is TRBV9, with D hard to call. The V gene's germline CDR1 is SGDLS and CDR2 YYNGEE. This CDR3 region has 12 residues. Trimming took 4 bases from V and 1 from J, leaving 5 bases between them. CDR3 bases: TGTGCCAGCAGCCCTCAGAACACTGAAGCTTTCTTT. Amino acid sequence: CASSPQNTEAFF.

This chain links TRBV29-1 with TRBJ2-5; D is perhaps TRBD2 (5 bases). Germline V gene lookup returns CDR1 SQVTM and CDR2 ANQGSEA. This CDR3 region has 11 residues. With 7 bases removed from V and 5 bases from J, the gap between germline ends came to 11 bases. The CDR3 nucleotides are TGCAGCGCCCGGAGGAGGGAGACCCAGTACTTC. This encodes CSARRRETQYF. Based on the CDR3 plus reference TRBV29-1 and TRBJ2-5, the full variable domain is SAVISQKPSRDICQRGTSLTIQCQVDSQVTMMFWYRQQPGQSLTLIATANQGSEATYESGFVIDKFPISRPNLTFSTLTVSNMSPEDSSIYLCSARRRETQYFGPGTRLLVL.

The chain recombines TRBV7-8 with TRBJ1-4; D might be TRBD1 (5 bases). V shed 5 bases and J shed 5 bases, with 12 bases lying between them. The CDR3 extends over 14 amino acids. Per the germline V gene, CDR1 is SGHVS and CDR2 is FQNEAQ. The CDR3 spells CASSLGDSNEKLFF. CDR3 DNA sequence: TGTGCCAGCAGCCTGGGGGACTCGAATGAAAAACTGTTTTTT.

V and J are TRBV11-2 and TRBJ2-7; D could derive from TRBD1 or TRBD2 (5 bases each). The CDR3 is made up of 17 amino acids. Trimming removed 2 bases from V and 6 bases from J, with 23 bases in between. Germline CDR1 SGHAT, CDR2 FQNNGV. The CDR3: CASSLKTGAPLRTEQYF. In nucleotides, the CDR3 is TGTGCCAGCAGCTTAAAAACCGGGGCTCCTCTCCGGACCGAGCAGTACTTC.

The gene calls are TRBV18 and TRBJ1-5; D might be TRBD1 (6 bases). CDR1 is KGHSH, CDR2 LQKENI, per germline. The CDR3 covers 15 residues. Deletions cut 3 bases from V and 6 bases from J, with 15 bases between. In DNA, the CDR3 is TGTGCCAGCTCACCCGGGGGGGCACGGGGTCAGCCCCAGCATTTT. Its translation is CASSPGGARGQPQHF.

The chain uses TRBV6-1 and TRBJ2-5; maybe TRBD1 (5 bases). Trimming left V 6 bases short and J 1 base short, with 9 bases between. The germline CDR1 and CDR2 sequences are MNHNS and SASEGT. This CDR3 contains 13 residues. CDR3 sequence: CASSRTTQETQYF. DNA for the CDR3: TGTGCCAGCAGCCGGACAACCCAAGAGACCCAGTACTTC.

This sequence joins TRBV5-6 and TRBJ2-7, with D uncertain. From germline, CDR1 is SGHDT and CDR2 YYEEEE. CDR3 size: 13 residues. The V and J ends lost 2 bases and 1 base respectively, with 7 bases between them. The CDR3 here is CASSFWISYEQYF. For the CDR3, the DNA is TGTGCCAGCAGCTTCTGGATATCCTACGAGCAGTACTTC.

The V and J genes are TRBV7-6 and TRBJ2-1, with TRBD2 identical over 9 bases. Germline V CDR1 and CDR2: SGHVS, FNYEAQ. Unmatched junction bases numbered 16, after V lost 6 bases and J lost 10 bases. CDR3 length: 16 residues. CDR3 bases: TGTGCCAGCAGGTCTCTAGCGGGGCCTCCCATAGGAGAGCAGTTCTTC. As protein: CASRSLAGPPIGEQFF.

The chain recombines TRBV30 with TRBJ2-2; D call uncertain. Germline loops: CDR1 GTSNPN, CDR2 SVGIG (reference sequence). This CDR3 is built from 14 residues. V lost 0 bases, J lost 8 bases, and 13 bases lay in between. The CDR3 DNA follows: TGTGCCTGGAGTGTACTCCCCGATGGAGGGGAGCTGTTTTTT. Protein product: CAWSVLPDGGELFF.

This chain links TRBV7-2 with TRBJ2-7; D assignment may be TRBD1 or TRBD2 (5 bases each). CDR1 is SGHTA, CDR2 FQGNSA, per germline. The CDR3 sequence is 15 residues long. Trimming left V 9 bases short and J 5 bases short, with 23 bases between. As DNA, the CDR3 is TGTGCCAGAGGACGCGGAGTAGGGGAGAAGGACGAGCAGTACTTC. This encodes CARGRGVGEKDEQYF.

The chain joins TRBV28 to TRBJ1-1; D is unresolved. Trimming pared 0 bases from V and 11 bases from J, leaving 10 bases between. Germline loops: CDR1 MDHEN, CDR2 SYDVKM. This CDR3 spans 12 amino acids. The CDR3 reads CASSLWSVGAFF. CDR3 bases: TGTGCCAGCAGTTTATGGTCCGTGGGGGCTTTCTTT.

The chain uses TRBV10-1 and TRBJ1-1; possible D gene TRBD1, 6 bases. CDR3 length: 15 residues. V gave up 7 bases and J gave up 4 bases, with 19 bases separating them. The germline CDR1 and CDR2 sequences are WNHNN and SYGVQD (reference sequence). The CDR3 loop reads CASNADRYGTTEAFF. DNA of the CDR3: TGCGCCAGCAACGCAGACAGGTACGGTACCACTGAAGCTTTCTTT.

There are a few counts of this clone. The chain recombines TRBV5-4 with TRBJ1-2; D remains unclear. CDR1 and CDR2 from the germline V gene are SGHNT and YYREEE (reference sequence). The CDR3 sequence is 11 residues long. Deletions cut 7 bases from V and 4 bases from J, with 8 bases between. CDR3 sequence: CASRAAYGYTF. CDR3 nucleotide sequence: TGTGCCAGCCGGGCCGCCTATGGCTACACCTTC.

The chain joins TRBV19 to TRBJ2-7, with TRBD2 as a possible D gene (6 bases). This CDR3 has 15 amino acids. Per germline, CDR1 LNHDA and CDR2 SQIVND (reference sequence). V lost 1 base and J 1 base, leaving 11 bases between the germline ends. The CDR3 here is CASSIAGGNSYEQYF. The CDR3 DNA sequence: TGTGCCAGTAGTATAGCCGGGGGTAATTCCTACGAGCAGTACTTC.

The CDR3 DNA sequence: TGTGCCAGCAGCGTAGGAGGGGCGGCGGGGGAGACCCAGTACTTC. Its protein product is CASSVGGAAGETQYF. The gene calls are TRBV9 and TRBJ2-5, with D perhaps matching TRBD2 (6 bases). Germline V gives CDR1 SGDLS, CDR2 YYNGEE. CDR3 length: 15 amino acids. Trimming took 0 bases from V and 5 from J, leaving 14 bases between them. Full variable domain (remainder filled in from reference TRBV9 and TRBJ2-5): DSGVTQTPKHLITATGQRVTLRCSPRSGDLSVYWYQQSLDQGLQFLIQYYNGEERAKGNILERFSAQQFPDLHSELNLSSLELGDSALYFCASSVGGAAGETQYFGPGTRLLVL.

The V call is TRBV9, the J call TRBJ2-7; D gene ambiguous. Germline loops: CDR1 SGDLS, CDR2 YYNGEE. With 1 base removed from V and 2 bases from J, the gap between germline ends came to 10 bases. The CDR3 covers 14 residues. CDR3 nucleotides: TGTGCCAGCAGCGTATGGAGCAGTACCTACGAGCAGTACTTC. Amino acids: CASSVWSSTYEQYF.

The rearrangement links TRBV6-5 to TRBJ2-6; D unresolved. The germline V gene has CDR1 MNHEY and CDR2 SVGAGI. V lost 0 bases and J lost 0, with 3 bases in between. This CDR3 has 15 amino acids. The CDR3 protein is CASSYSVSGANVLTF. In DNA form, the CDR3 reads TGTGCCAGCAGTTACTCGGTCTCTGGGGCCAACGTCCTGACTTTC.

This chain joins TRBV6-5 and TRBJ2-7; D gene ambiguous. Germline V gene data show CDR1 as MNHEY and CDR2 as SVGAGI. The CDR3 extends over 11 amino acids. V gave up 5 bases and J gave up 3 bases, with 5 bases separating them. CDR3 amino acids: CASSGDYEQYF. The CDR3 DNA follows: TGTGCCAGCAGTGGGGACTACGAGCAGTACTTC.